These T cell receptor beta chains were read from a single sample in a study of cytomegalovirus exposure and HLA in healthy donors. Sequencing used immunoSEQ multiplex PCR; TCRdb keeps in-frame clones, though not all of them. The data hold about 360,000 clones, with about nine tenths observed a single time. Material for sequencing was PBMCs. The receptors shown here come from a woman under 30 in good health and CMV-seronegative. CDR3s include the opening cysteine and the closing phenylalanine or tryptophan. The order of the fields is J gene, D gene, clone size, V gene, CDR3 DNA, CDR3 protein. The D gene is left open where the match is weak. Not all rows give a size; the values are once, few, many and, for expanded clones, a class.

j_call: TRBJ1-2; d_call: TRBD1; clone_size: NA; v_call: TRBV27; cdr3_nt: TGTGCCAGCAGTTTGTCGGGACAGATACTTAACTATGGCTACACCTTC; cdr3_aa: CASSLSGQILNYGYTF
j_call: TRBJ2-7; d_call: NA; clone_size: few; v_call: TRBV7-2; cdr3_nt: TGTGCCAGCAGCCCCGACAGATACGAGCAGTACTTC; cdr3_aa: CASSPDRYEQYF
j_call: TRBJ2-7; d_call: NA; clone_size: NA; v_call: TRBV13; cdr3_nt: TGTGCCAGCAGCAATACCCTTCAGGGTCAACAGTACTTC; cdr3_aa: CASSNTLQGQQYF
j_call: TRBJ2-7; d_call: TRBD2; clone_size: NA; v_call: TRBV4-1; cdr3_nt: TGCGCCAGCAGCCACTTGGGACTAGCGGGAGACTACGAGCAGTACTTC; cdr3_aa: CASSHLGLAGDYEQYF
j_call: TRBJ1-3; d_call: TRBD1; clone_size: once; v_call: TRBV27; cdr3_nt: TGTGCCAGCAGTCTGACAGGGGTGTTCTCTGGAAACACCATATATTTT; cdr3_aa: CASSLTGVFSGNTIYF
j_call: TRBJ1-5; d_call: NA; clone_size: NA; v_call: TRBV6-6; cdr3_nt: TGTGCCAGCAGTTACTCCGGGGGGCCCAATCAGCCCCAGCATTTT; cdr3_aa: CASSYSGGPNQPQHF
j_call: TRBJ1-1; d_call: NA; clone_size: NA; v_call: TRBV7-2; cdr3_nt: TGTGCCAGCAGCCCCCGAGTCCTTTCTGAAGCTTTCTTT; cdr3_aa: CASSPRVLSEAFF
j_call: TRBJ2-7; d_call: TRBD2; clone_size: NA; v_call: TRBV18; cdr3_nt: TGTGCCAGCTCACTCACGATTCTAGCGGGAGTCAGCCACGAGCAGTACTTC; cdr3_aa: CASSLTILAGVSHEQYF
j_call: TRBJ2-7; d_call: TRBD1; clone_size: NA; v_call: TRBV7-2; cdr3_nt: TGTGCCAGCAGCCCGGACAGGGGGGCCTACGAGCAGTACTTC; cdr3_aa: CASSPDRGAYEQYF
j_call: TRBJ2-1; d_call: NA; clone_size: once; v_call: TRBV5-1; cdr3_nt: TGCGCCAGCAGCCAAAGCCTCAGGACAGCCCCGATTGAGGAGCAGTTCTTC; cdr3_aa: CASSQSLRTAPIEEQFF
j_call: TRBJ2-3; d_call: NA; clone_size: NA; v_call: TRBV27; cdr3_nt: TGTGCCAGCAGGAGGAGCACAGATACGCAGTATTTT; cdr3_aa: CASRRSTDTQYF
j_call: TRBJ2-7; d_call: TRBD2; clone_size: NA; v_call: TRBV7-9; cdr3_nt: TGTGCCAGCAGCTTAGTCCCGGGCGGGGGGGCCAACTTTTACGAGCAGTACTTC; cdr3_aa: CASSLVPGGGANFYEQYF
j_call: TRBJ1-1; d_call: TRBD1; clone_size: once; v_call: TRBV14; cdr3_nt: TGTGCCAGCAGCCATTTGACAGGGGGCTTTACTGAAGCTTTCTTT; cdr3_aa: CASSHLTGGFTEAFF
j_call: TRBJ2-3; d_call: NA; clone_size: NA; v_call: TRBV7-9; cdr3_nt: TGTGCCAGCAGCACGGCAGGGTTGGATACGCAGTATTTT; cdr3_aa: CASSTAGLDTQYF
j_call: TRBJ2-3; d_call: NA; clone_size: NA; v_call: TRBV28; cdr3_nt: TGTGCCAGCAGTTTATACGGGGGAATAGAAGGAGATACGCAGTATTTT; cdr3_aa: CASSLYGGIEGDTQYF
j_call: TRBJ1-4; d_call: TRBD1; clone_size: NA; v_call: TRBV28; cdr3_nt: TGTGCCAGCAGTCCGGGACAGGGTTCAACTAATGAAAAACTGTTTTTT; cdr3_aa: CASSPGQGSTNEKLFF
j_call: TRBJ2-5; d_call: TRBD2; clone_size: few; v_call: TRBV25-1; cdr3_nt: TGTGCCAGCAGTGAGGGACTAGCGCAAGAGACCCAGTACTTC; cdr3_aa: CASSEGLAQETQYF
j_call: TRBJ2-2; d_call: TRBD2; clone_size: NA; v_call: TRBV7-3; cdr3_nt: TGTGCCAGCAGCTTAACGCTAGCGGGAGAGACCGGGGAGCTGTTTTTT; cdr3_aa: CASSLTLAGETGELFF
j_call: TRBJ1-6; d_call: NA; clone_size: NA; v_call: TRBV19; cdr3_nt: TGTGCCAGCAGCAGGGCAAATTCACCCCTCCACTTT; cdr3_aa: CASSRANSPLHF
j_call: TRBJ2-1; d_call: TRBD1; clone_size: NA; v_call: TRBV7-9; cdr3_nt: TGTGCCAGCAGCTTAGAATCGGGACAGACCTACAATGAGCAGTTCTTC; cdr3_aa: CASSLESGQTYNEQFF
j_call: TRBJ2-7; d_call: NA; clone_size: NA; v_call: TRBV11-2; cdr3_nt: TGTGCCAGCAGCCCACGGAGAGGGCCCTCCTACGAGCAGTACTTC; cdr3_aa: CASSPRRGPSYEQYF
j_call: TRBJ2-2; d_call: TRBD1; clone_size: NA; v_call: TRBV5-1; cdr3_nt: TGCGCCAGCAGCTTGGCCCAGGACAGGGCGGGCGGGGAGCTGTTTTTT; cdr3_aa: CASSLAQDRAGGELFF
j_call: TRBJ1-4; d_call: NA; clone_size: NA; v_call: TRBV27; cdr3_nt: TGTGCCAGCAGTTTATTCACGCCGTTTGCGGCTAATGAAAAACTGTTTTTT; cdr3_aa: CASSLFTPFAANEKLFF
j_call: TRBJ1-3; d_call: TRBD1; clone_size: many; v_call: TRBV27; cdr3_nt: TGTGCCAACGGACAGGGGCCCTCTGGAAACACCATATATTTT; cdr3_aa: CANGQGPSGNTIYF
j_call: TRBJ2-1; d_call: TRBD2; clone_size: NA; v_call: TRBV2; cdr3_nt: TGTGCCAGCAGGGCGACTGCTCCGATCCGGGGGGGCACGTTCTTC; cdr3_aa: CASRATAPIRGGTFF
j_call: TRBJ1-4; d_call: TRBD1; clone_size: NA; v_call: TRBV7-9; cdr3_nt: TGTGCCAGCAGCTTAGGAGGACAGGGGGAAAAACTGTTTTTT; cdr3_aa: CASSLGGQGEKLFF
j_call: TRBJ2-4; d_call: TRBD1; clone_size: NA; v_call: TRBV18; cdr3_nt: TGTGCCAGCTCACCAGCCGACAGGGTCAAAAACATTCAGTACTTC; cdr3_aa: CASSPADRVKNIQYF
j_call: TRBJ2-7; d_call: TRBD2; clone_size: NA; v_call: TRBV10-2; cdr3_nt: TGCGCCAGCAGAGCCGGGACTATTAACTCCTACGAGCAGTACTTC; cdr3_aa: CASRAGTINSYEQYF
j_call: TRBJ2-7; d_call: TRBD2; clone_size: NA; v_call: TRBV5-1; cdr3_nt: TGCGCCAGCAGCTGGACTAGCGGGGGCTACGAGCAGTACTTC; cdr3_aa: CASSWTSGGYEQYF
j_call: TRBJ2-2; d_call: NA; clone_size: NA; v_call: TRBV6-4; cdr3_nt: TGTGCCAGCAGTGACGGAGGGAACACCGGGGAGCTGTTTTTT; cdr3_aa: CASSDGGNTGELFF
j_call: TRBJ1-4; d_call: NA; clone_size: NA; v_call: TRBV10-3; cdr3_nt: TGTGCCATCAGTCCAGGGACAACTAATGAAAAACTGTTTTTT; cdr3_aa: CAISPGTTNEKLFF
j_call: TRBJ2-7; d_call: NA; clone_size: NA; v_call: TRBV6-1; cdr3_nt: TGTGCCAGCAGTATGGGGACTGGCTACGAGCAGTACTTC; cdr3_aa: CASSMGTGYEQYF
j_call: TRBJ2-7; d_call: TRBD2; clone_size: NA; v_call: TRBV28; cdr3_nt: TGTGCCAGCAGTTTAGGAGGGGGGCTAGCGGGATTCTACGAGCAGTACTTC; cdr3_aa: CASSLGGGLAGFYEQYF
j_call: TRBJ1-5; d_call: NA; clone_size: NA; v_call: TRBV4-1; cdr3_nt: TGCGCCAGCAGCCAAGATAGGCCCGGAGGTCAGCCCCAGCATTTT; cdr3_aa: CASSQDRPGGQPQHF
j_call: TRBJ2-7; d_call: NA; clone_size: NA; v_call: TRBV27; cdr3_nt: TGTGCCAGCAGTTTAATGGGCACGGACTACGAGCAGTACTTC; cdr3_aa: CASSLMGTDYEQYF
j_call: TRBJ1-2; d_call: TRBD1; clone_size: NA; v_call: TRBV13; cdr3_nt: TGTGCCAGCAGACCTCGGACAGGTGATAACTATGGCTACACCTTC; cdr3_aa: CASRPRTGDNYGYTF
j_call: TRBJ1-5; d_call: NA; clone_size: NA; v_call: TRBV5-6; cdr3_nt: TGTGCCAGCAGCCAGGACAGAAATCAGCCCCAGCATTTT; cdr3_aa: CASSQDRNQPQHF
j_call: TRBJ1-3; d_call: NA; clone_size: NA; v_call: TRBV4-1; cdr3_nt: TGCGCCAGCAGCCAATCTACTAATACACTGGGGCCTGGAAACACCATATATTTT; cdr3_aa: CASSQSTNTLGPGNTIYF
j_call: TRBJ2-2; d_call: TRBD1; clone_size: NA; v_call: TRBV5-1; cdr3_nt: TGCGCCAGCAGCCAGGAGACAGGGGTCGGGGAGCTGTTTTTT; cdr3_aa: CASSQETGVGELFF
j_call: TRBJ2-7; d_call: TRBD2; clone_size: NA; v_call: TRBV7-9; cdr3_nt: TGTGCCAGCAGCTTAAGCGGGACGGGGGAGCAGTACTTC; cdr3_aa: CASSLSGTGEQYF
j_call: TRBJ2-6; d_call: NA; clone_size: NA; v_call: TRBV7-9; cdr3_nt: TGTGCCAGCAGCCCTCGGGAACGCAACGTCCTGACTTTC; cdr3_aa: CASSPRERNVLTF
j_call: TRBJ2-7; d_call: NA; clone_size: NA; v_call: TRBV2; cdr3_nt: TGTGCCAGCAGTCGAGCGGATTCCTACGAGCAGTACTTC; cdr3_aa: CASSRADSYEQYF
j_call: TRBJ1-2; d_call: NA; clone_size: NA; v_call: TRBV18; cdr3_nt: TGTGCCAGCTCACCACCCGTGGTGCTTCCAGACTATGGCTACACCTTC; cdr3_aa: CASSPPVVLPDYGYTF
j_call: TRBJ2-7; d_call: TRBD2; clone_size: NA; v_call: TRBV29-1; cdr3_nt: TGCAGCGTGGGAAGCGGGAGGGCCTTCTACGAGCAGTACTTC; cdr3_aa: CSVGSGRAFYEQYF
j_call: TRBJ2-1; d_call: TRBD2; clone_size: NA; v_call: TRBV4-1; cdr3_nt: TGCGCCAGCAGCCAAGCCCCTAGCGGGGGACCTTACAATGAGCAGTTCTTC; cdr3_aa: CASSQAPSGGPYNEQFF
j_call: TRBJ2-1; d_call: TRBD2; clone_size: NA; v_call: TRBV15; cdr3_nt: TGTGCCACCAGAGGAGGGGTAGCGGGGTACAATGAGCAGTTCTTC; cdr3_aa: CATRGGVAGYNEQFF
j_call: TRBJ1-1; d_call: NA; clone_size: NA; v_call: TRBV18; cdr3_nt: TGTGCCAGCTCACCTTGGGGGGAGAACACTGAAGCTTTCTTT; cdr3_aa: CASSPWGENTEAFF
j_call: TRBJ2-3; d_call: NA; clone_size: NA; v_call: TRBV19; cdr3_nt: TGTGCCAGTAGTATAGTATTGACGGCGGGGACAGATACGCAGTATTTT; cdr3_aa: CASSIVLTAGTDTQYF
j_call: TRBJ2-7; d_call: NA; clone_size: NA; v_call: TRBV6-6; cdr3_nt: TGTGCCAGCAGTCCTTACAGGGGGCGGGAGGTTGAGCAGTACTTC; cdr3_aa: CASSPYRGREVEQYF
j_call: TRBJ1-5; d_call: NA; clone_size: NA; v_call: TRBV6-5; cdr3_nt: TGTGCCAGCAGGGGTCGGCAGGGTTCTCAGCCCCAGCATTTT; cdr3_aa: CASRGRQGSQPQHF
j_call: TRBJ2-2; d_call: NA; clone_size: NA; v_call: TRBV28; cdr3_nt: TGTGCCAGCAGCTCCCGACAGAAGAACACCGGGGAGCTGTTTTTT; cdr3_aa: CASSSRQKNTGELFF
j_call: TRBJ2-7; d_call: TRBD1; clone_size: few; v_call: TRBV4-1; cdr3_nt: TGCGCCAGCAGCCAAGATGGGGGACAGGGACTTCACGAGCAGTACTTC; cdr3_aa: CASSQDGGQGLHEQYF
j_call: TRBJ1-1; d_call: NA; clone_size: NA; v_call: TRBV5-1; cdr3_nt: TGCGCCAGCAGCTTTGGACAGAGTGAAGCTTTCTTT; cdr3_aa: CASSFGQSEAFF